The count of the clone carrying this T cell receptor (beta chain) is one. This CDR3 has 15 residues. The V and J ends lost 2 bases and 0 bases respectively, with 8 bases between them. In germline, CDR1 is SGHTA, CDR2 FQGNSA. The data were obtained in a study of blood T cell repertoires in COVID-19. Study in general: Samples representing acute and convalescent COVID-19 were sourced from the United States, Italy and Spain. Sources were T cells, B-cell-depleted T cells, or PBMCs; the material itself was cDNA or gDNA.

The authors' processing: Cell counts per sample came from amplifying reference gene primers. Profiling relied on immunoSEQ multiplex PCR, and the TCRdb table lists in-frame clones only, not all of them. V and J calls plus clone size are reproduced from that table; the DNA served to infer D and trimming. The table records 100,000 to 130,000 clones, about 88% of them present only once. Sequencing was performed on peripheral blood. The receptor was derived from a human donor in a cohort sampled during active COVID-19. The V gene is TRBV7-2, the J gene TRBJ1-5; D is unresolved. The DNA of the CDR3 is TGTGCCAGCAGCTTATTAGGGAGTAGCAATCAGCCCCAGCATTTT. This translates into CASSLLGSSNQPQHF.